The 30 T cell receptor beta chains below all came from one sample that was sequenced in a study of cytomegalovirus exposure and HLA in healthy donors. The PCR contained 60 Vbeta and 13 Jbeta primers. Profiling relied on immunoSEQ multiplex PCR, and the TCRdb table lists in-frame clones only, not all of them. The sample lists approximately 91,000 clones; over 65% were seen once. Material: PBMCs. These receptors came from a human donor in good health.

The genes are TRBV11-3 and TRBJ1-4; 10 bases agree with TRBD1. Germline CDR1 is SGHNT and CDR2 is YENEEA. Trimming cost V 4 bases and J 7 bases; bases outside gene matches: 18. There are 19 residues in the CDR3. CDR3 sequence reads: CASSSQSGTGAVGCEKLFF. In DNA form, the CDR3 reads TGTGCCAGCAGCTCACAATCCGGGACAGGGGCCGTCGGGTGTGAAAAACTGTTTTTT.

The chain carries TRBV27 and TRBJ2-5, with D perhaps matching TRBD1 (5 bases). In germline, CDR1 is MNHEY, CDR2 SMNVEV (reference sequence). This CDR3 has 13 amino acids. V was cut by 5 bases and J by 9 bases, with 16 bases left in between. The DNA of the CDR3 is TGTGCCAGCAGTCCCATACACAGGTCTCCCCAGTACTTC. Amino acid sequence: CASSPIHRSPQYF.

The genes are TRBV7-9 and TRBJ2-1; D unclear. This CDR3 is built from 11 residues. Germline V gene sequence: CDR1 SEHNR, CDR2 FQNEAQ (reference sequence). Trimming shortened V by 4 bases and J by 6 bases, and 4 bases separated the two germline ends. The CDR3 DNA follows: TGTGCCAGCAGCTCCGGCAATGAGCAGTTCTTC. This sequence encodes CASSSGNEQFF.

DNA for the CDR3: TGTGCCAGCATAGTTACTAGCGGGATCCCAGATACGCAGTATTTT. Protein product: CASIVTSGIPDTQYF. This chain links TRBV6-1 with TRBJ2-3, with 10 bases aligning to TRBD2. Germline lookup yields CDR1 MNHNS and CDR2 SASEGT. Germline trimming cut 7 bases from V and 4 bases from J; bases unmatched to any gene: 8. This CDR3 spans 15 amino acids.

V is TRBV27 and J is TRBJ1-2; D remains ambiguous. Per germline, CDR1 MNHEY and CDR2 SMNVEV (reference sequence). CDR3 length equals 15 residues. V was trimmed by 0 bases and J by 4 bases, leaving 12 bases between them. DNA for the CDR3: TGTGCCAGCAGTTTATCGTCCAGGTCCCTCTATGGCTACACCTTC. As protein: CASSLSSRSLYGYTF.

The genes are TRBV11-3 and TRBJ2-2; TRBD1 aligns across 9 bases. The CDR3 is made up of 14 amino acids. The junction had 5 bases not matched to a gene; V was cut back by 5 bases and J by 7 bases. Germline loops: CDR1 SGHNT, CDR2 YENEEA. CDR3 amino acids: CASSRDRVSGELFF. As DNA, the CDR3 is TGTGCCAGCAGCCGGGACAGGGTGAGCGGGGAGCTGTTTTTT.

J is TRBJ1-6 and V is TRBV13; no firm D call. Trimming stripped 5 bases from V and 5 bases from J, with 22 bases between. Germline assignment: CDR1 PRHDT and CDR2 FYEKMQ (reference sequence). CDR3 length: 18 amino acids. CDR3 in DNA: TGTGCCAGCAGCATAAGCGTCTTGAGGGCAGGTGATAATTCACCCCTCCACTTT. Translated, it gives CASSISVLRAGDNSPLHF.

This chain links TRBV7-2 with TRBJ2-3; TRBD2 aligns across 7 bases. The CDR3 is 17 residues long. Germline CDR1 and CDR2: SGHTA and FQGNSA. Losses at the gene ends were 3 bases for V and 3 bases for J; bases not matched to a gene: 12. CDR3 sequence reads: CASSFPPGGSSTDTQYF. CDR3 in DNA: TGTGCCAGCAGCTTCCCGCCCGGCGGGAGTTCGACAGATACGCAGTATTTT.

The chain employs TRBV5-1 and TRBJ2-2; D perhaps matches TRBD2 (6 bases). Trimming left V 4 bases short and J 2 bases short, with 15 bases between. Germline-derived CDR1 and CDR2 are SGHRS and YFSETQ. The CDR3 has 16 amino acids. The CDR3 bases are TGCGCCAGCAGCCGGAGGGGCCTGATAAACACCGGGGAGCTGTTTTTT. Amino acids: CASSRRGLINTGELFF.

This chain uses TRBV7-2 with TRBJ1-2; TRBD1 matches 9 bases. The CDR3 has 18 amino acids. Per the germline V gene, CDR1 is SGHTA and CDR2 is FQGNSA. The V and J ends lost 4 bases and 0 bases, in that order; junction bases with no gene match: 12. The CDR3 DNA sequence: TGTGCCAGCAGCTCCCAGGGGACAGGGATTCAAGCTAACTATGGCTACACCTTC. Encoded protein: CASSSQGTGIQANYGYTF. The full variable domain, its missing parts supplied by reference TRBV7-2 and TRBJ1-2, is GAGVSQSPSNKVTEKGKDVELRCDPISGHTALYWYRQSLGQGLEFLIYFQGNSAPDKSGLPSDRFSAERTGGSVSTLTIQRTQQEDSAVYLCASSSQGTGIQANYGYTFGSGTRLTVV.

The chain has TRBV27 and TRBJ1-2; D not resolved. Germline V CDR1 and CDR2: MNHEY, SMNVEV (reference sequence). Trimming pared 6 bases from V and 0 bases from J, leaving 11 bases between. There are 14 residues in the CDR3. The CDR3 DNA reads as TGTGCCAGCAGCCCCGTGGGAGCTAACTATGGCTACACCTTC. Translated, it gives CASSPVGANYGYTF.

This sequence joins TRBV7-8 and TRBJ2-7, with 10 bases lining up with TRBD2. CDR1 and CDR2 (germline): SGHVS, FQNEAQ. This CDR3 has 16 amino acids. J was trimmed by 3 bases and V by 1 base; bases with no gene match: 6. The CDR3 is CASSLGGPSGGYEQYF. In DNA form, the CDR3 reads TGTGCCAGCAGCTTAGGAGGTCCTAGCGGGGGCTACGAGCAGTACTTC.

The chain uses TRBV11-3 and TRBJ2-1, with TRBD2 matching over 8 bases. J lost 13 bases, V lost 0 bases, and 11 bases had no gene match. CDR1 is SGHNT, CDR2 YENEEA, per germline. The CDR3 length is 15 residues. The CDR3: CASSLDARREGPQFF. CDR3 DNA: TGTGCCAGCAGCTTAGATGCTAGACGGGAGGGCCCTCAGTTCTTC.

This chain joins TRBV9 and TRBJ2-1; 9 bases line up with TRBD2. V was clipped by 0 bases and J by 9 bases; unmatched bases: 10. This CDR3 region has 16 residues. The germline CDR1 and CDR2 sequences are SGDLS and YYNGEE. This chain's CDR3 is CASSVGRGLAFSEQFF. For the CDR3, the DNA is TGTGCCAGCAGCGTAGGGAGGGGACTAGCTTTCAGTGAGCAGTTCTTC.

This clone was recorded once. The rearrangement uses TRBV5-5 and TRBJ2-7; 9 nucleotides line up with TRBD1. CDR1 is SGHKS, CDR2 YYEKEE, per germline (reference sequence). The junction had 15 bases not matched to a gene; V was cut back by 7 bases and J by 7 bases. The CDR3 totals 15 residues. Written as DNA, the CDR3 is TGTGCCAGCGTACGCCCGGGACAGGGCCTCGGGGAGCAGTACTTC. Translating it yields CASVRPGQGLGEQYF.

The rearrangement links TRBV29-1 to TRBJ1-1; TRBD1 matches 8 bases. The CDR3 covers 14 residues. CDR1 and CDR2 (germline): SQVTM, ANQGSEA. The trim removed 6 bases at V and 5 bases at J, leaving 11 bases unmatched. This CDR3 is CSVGSPGGGTEAFF. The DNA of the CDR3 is TGCAGCGTCGGCTCCCCAGGGGGCGGGACTGAAGCTTTCTTT.

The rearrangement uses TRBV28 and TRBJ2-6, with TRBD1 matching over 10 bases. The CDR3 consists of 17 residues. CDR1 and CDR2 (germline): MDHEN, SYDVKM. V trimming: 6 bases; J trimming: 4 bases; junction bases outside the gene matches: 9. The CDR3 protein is CASRETGGGSGANVLTF. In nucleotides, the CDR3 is TGTGCCAGCAGGGAGACAGGGGGCGGGTCCGGGGCCAACGTCCTGACTTTC.

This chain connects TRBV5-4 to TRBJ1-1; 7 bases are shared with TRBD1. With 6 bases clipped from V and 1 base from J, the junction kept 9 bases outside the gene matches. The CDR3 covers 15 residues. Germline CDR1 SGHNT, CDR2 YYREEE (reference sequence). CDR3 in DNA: TGTGCCAGCAACCTAAACAGGGGAGGGAACACTGAAGCTTTCTTT. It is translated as CASNLNRGGNTEAFF.

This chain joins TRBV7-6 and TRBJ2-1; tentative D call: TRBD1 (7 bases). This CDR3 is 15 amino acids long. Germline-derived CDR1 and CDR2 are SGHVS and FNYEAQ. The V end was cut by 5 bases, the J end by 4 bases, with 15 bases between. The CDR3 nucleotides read TGTGCCAGCAGCCAAAGGACAGGACTATACAATGAGCAGTTCTTC. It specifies CASSQRTGLYNEQFF.

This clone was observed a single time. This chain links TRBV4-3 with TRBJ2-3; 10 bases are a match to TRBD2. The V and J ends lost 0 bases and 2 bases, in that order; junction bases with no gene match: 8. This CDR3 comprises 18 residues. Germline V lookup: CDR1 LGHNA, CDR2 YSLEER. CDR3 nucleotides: TGCGCCAGCAGCCAAGATCGACCGGGACTAGCGTTCACAGATACGCAGTATTTT. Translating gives CASSQDRPGLAFTDTQYF.

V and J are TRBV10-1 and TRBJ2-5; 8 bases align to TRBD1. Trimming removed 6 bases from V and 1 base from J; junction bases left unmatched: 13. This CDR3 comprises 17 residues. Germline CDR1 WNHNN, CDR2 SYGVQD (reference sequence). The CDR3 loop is CASREDRGPSFQETQYF. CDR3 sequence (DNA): TGCGCCAGCAGGGAAGACAGGGGACCAAGCTTCCAAGAGACCCAGTACTTC.

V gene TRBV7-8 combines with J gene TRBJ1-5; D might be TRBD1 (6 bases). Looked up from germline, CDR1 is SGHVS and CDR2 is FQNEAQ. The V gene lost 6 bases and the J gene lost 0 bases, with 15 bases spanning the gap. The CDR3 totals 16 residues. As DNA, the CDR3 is TGTGCCAGCAGGCGAGGGGGTGGGAATAGCAATCAGCCCCAGCATTTT. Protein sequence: CASRRGGGNSNQPQHF.

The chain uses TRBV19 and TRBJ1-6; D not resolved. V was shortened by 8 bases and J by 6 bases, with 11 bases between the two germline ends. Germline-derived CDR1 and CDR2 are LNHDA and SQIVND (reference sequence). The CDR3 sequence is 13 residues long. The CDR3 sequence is CASLEGFNSPLHF. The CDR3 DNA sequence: TGTGCCAGTTTGGAGGGATTTAATTCACCCCTCCACTTT.

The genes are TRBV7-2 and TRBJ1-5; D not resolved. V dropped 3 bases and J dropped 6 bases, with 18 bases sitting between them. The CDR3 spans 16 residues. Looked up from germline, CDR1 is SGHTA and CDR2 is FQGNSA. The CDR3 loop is CASSFLGHLAGQPQHF. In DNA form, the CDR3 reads TGTGCCAGCAGCTTCCTCGGCCACTTAGCGGGTCAGCCCCAGCATTTT.

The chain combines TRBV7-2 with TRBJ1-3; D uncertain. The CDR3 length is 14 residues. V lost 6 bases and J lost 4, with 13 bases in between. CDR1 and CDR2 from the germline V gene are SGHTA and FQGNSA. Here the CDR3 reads CASRRGTGGNTIYF. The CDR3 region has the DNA TGTGCCAGCAGGCGAGGAACTGGAGGAAACACCATATATTTT.

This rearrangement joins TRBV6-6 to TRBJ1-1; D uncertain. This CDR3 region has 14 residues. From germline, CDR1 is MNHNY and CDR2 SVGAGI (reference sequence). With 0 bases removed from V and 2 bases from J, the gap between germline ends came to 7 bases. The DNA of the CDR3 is TGTGCCAGCAGTTACTCCGGGGTTAACACTGAAGCTTTCTTT. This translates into CASSYSGVNTEAFF.

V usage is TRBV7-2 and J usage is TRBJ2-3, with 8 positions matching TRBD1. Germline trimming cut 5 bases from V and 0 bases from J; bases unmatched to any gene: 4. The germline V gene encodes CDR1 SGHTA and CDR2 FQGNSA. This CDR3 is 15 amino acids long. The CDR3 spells CASSLGQASTDTQYF. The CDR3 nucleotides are TGTGCCAGCAGCCTGGGACAGGCGAGCACAGATACGCAGTATTTT. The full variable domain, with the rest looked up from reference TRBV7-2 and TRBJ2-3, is GAGVSQSPSNKVTEKGKDVELRCDPISGHTALYWYRQSLGQGLEFLIYFQGNSAPDKSGLPSDRFSAERTGGSVSTLTIQRTQQEDSAVYLCASSLGQASTDTQYFGPGTRLTVL.

The DNA for the CDR3 is TGTGCCAGCAGTTTGAGGGGGGGAGAGACCCAGTACTTC. Translated: CASSLRGGETQYF. The V call is TRBV27, the J call TRBJ2-5, with D tentatively TRBD2 (7 bases). Trimming cost V 3 bases and J 4 bases, with 9 bases left between them. CDR3 length: 13 amino acids. The germline V gene has CDR1 MNHEY and CDR2 SMNVEV (reference sequence).

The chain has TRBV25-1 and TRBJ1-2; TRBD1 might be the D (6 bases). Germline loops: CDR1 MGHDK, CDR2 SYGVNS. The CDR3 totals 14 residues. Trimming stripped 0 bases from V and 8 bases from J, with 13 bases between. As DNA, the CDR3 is TGTGCCAGCAGTGAATATGCCCGGACAGTAGGCTACACCTTC. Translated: CASSEYARTVGYTF.

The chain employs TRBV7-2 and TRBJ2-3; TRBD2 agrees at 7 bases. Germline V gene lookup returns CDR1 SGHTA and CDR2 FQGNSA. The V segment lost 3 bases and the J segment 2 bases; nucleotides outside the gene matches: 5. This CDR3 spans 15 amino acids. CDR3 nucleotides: TGTGCCAGCAGCTTCCGGGGGGACTTCACAGATACGCAGTATTTT. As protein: CASSFRGDFTDTQYF.